Sequencing of this TCR beta chain was carried out in a study of cytomegalovirus exposure and HLA in healthy donors. Overall study findings and caveats: The records held CMV serostatus as the only immune exposure information.

Note on this clone: Its antigen is unidentified.

Trimming took 2 bases from V and 4 from J; bases not matched to a gene: 6. This CDR3 is built from 16 residues. Germline lookup yields CDR1 MNHEY and CDR2 SMNVEV (reference sequence). Each donor was healthy, and each was a bone marrow donor. 60 Vbeta and 13 Jbeta primers were used in PCR. Assay: immunoSEQ multiplex PCR; the TCRdb copy retains only in-frame clones and omits some. The data show some 91,000 clones, around 77% seen once. The specimen was PBMCs. This clonotype was sampled from a man aged 35 to 55 in good health and CMV-seronegative. The J gene is TRBJ2-3, the V gene TRBV27, with TRBD1 identical over 10 bases. The CDR3: CASSLRRQGAADTQYF. In nucleotides, the CDR3 is TGTGCCAGCAGTTTACGACGACAGGGGGCCGCAGATACGCAGTATTTT.